This TCR beta chain was recorded in a study of T-cell memory formation after mild COVID-19. One entry per CDR3 protein, called by TCRdb with MiXCR from the 5' RACE reads. Of 300,000 to 400,000 distinct CDR3 sequences listed, 28% are singletons. Sequencing was performed on PBMCs or a T cell subset sorted from them (not recorded which). This receptor was obtained from an adult woman who had mild COVID-19 (a few samples of this study predate the infection). Cell type and time point are not known.

The CDR3 DNA follows: TGTGCCAGCAGACGGGCTAGCGGGAACACCGGGGAGCTGTTTTTT. It is translated as CASRRASGNTGELFF. The rearrangement links TRBV12-3 or TRBV12-4 to TRBJ2-2; 7 nucleotides match TRBD2. J was trimmed by 1 base and V by 6 bases; bases with no gene match: 5. CDR3 length equals 15 residues.